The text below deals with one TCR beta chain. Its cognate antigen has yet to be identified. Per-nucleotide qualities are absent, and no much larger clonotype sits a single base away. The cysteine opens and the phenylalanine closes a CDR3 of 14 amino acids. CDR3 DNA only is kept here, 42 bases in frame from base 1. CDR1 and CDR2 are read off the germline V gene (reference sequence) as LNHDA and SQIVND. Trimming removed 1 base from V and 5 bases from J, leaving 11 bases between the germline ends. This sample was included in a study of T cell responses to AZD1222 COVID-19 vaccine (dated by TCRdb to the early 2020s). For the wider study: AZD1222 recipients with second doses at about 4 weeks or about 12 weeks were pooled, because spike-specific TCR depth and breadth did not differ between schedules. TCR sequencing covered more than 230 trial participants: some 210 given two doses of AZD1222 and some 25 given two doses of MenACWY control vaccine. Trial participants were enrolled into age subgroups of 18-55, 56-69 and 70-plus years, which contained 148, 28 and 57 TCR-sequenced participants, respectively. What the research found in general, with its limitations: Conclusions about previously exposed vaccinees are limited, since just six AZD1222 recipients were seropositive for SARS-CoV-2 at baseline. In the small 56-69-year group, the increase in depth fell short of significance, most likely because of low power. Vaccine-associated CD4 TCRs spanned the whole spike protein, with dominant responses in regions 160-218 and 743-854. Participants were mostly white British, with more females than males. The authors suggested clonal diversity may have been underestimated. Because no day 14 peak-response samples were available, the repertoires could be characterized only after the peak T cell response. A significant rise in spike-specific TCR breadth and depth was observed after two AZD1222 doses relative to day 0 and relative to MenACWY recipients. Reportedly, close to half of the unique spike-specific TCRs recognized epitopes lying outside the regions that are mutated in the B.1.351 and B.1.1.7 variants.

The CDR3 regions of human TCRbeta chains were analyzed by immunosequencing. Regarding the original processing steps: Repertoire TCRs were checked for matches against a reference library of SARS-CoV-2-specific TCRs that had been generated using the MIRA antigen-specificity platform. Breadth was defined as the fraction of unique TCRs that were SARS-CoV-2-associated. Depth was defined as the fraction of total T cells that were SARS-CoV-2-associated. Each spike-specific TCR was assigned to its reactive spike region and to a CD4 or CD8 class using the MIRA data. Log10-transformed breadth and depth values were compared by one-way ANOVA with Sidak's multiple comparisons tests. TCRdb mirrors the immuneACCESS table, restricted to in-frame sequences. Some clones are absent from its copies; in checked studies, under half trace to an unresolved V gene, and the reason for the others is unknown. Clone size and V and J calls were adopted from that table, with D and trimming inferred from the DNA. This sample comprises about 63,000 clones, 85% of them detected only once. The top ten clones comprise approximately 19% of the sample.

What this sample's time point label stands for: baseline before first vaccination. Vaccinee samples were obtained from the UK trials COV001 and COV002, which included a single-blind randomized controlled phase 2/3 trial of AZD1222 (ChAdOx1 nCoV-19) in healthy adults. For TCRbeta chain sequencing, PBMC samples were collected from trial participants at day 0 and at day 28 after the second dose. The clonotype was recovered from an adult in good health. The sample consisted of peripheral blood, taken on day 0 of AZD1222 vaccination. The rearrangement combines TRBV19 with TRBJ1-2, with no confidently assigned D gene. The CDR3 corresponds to CASSIVGSSYGYTF. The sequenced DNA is TGTGCCAGTAGTATAGTTGGCAGCTCTTATGGCTACACCTTC.